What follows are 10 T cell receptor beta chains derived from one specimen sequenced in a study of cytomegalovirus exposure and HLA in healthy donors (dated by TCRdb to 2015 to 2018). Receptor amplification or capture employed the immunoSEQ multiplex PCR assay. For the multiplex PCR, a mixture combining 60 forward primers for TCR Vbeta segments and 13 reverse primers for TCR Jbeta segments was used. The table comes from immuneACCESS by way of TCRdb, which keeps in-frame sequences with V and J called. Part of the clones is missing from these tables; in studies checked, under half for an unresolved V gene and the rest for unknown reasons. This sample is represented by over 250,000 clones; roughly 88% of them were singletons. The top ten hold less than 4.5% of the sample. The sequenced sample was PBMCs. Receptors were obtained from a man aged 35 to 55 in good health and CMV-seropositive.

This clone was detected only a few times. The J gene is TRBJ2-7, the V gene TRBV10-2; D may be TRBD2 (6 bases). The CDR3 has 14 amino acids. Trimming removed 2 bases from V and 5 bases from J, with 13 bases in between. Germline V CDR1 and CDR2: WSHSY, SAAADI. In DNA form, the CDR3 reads TGCGCCAGCAGTGAGGGGGACTGGGGTCACGAGCAGTACTTC. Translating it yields CASSEGDWGHEQYF.

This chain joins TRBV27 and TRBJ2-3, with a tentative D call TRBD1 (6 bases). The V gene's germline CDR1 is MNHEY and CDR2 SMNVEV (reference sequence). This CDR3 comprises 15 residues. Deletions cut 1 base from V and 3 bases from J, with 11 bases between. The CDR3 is CASSLFPGATDTQYF. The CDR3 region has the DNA TGTGCCAGCAGTTTATTTCCAGGGGCAACAGATACGCAGTATTTT.

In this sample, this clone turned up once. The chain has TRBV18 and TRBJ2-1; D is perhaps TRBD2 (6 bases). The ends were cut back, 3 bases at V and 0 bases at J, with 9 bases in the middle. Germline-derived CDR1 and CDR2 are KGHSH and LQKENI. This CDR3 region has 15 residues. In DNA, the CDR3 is TGTGCCAGCTCACCTTACGGGAGCTCCTACAATGAGCAGTTCTTC. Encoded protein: CASSPYGSSYNEQFF.

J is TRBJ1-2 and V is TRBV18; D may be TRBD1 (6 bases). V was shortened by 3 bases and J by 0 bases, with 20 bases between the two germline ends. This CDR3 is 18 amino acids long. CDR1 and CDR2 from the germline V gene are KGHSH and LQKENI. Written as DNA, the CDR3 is TGTGCCAGCTCACCCCCCGGACAGCATCCCTCCCCTAACTATGGCTACACCTTC. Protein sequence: CASSPPGQHPSPNYGYTF.

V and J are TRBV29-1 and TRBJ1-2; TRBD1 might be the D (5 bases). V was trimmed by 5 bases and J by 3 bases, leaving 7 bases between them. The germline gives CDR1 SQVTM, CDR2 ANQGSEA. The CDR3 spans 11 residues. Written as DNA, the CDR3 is TGCAGCGTTAAGGGGTACTATGGCTACACCTTC. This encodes CSVKGYYGYTF.

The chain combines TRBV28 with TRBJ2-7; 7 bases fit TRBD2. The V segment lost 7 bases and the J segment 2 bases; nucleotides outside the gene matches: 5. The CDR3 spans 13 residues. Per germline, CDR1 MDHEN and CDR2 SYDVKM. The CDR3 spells CASIERDAYEQYF. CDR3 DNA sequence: TGTGCCAGCATTGAGCGGGATGCCTACGAGCAGTACTTC.

The CDR3 DNA sequence: TGTGCCAGCAGTGAAGCGCTTTCAGGACAAGTCGAGCAGTACTTC. Protein product: CASSEALSGQVEQYF. This chain links TRBV2 with TRBJ2-7, with a possible D match to TRBD1 (5 bases). Trimming took off 0 bases at V and 6 bases at J, with 15 bases between the two ends. Germline CDR1 SNHLY, CDR2 FYNNEI. The length of the CDR3 is 15 residues.

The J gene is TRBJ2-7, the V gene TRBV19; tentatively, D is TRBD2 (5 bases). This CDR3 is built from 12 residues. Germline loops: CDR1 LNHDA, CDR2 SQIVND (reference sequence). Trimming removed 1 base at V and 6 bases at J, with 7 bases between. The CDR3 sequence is CASSIGGSEQYF. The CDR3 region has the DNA TGTGCCAGTAGTATAGGAGGGAGCGAGCAGTACTTC.

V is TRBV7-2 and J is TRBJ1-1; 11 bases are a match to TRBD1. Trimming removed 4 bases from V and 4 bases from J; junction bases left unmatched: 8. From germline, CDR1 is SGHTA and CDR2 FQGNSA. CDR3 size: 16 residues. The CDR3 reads CASSSRTGGWGTEAFF. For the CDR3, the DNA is TGTGCCAGCAGCTCCAGGACAGGGGGCTGGGGCACTGAAGCTTTCTTT.

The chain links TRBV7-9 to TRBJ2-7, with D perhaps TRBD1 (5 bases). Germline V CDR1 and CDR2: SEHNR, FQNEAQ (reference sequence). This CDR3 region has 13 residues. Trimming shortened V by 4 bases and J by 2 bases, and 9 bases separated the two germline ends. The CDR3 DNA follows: TGTGCCAGCAGCTCCCCGGACACCTACGAGCAGTACTTC. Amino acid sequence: CASSSPDTYEQYF.